This TCR beta chain came from a study of PD-1 blockade in classical Hodgkin lymphoma. Study-level points and caveats: CD4+ but not CD8+ TCR diversity rose significantly by C4D1. Before treatment, TCR diversity in newly diagnosed patients was reportedly lower than in healthy donors. Nivolumab initiated under 1 year post-ASCT led to patient exclusion.

Each patient relapsed following autologous stem cell transplantation, and prior brentuximab vedotin exposure differed. The study recorded best responses of complete response, partial response or progressive disease. For this clone: Its cognate antigen is unknown.

Produced via immunoSEQ multiplex PCR; TCRdb's table is partial and in-frame only. The top ten clones hold approximately 9% of a sample with fewer than 80,000 clones, 71% of them seen once. The specimen was peripheral blood mononuclear cells (PBMCs), collected before the second cycle of nivolumab. The clonotype originates from a human donor with classical Hodgkin lymphoma.

The CDR3 coding sequence is TGTGCCTGGAGTGTACGGGCACAGGGGAGGTCGGGCTACACCTTC. Amino acids: CAWSVRAQGRSGYTF. The chain has TRBV30 and TRBJ1-2; 7 bases map to TRBD1. V trimming: 0 bases; J trimming: 8 bases; junction bases outside the gene matches: 12. Germline CDR1 and CDR2: GTSNPN and SVGIG (reference sequence). The CDR3 is 15 residues long.